This note documents a single TCR beta chain sequence. This entry is derived from a study of OX40 agonist ivuxolimab in advanced cancers. Background on the study: Three patients, one with hepatocellular carcinoma and two with cutaneous melanoma, achieved partial responses.

Generated by immunoSEQ multiplex PCR, the TCRdb table keeps only in-frame clones and is missing some. The profile shows approximately 60,000 clones, about 93% of them singletons. This CDR3 spans 13 amino acids. CDR1 is MNHEY and CDR2 is SMNVEV in the germline V gene (reference sequence). V shed 5 bases and J shed 10 bases, with 15 bases lying between them. The gene calls are TRBV27 and TRBJ2-1, with D unclear. The input for sequencing was CD4+ or CD8+ T cells sorted from blood, taken in a trial of the OX40 agonist ivuxolimab. The clonotype comes from an adult with an advanced solid tumor such as melanoma, head and neck, liver or kidney cancer. The CDR3 reads CASSPSGAWEQFF. CDR3 coding DNA: TGTGCCAGCAGTCCCTCCGGCGCCTGGGAGCAGTTCTTC.